The 32 T cell receptor beta chains listed next were all sequenced from one sample in a study of blood T cells in healthy people across ages. Alongside a J-beta primer mix, a sample-barcoded 5' primer served in a second PCR lasting 7 to 11 cycles. TCRdb reprocessed the 5' RACE reads with MiXCR, giving one entry per CDR3 protein. The sample carries about 800,000 distinct CDR3 sequences, roughly 64% recorded once. The sequencing sample was made of blood. These receptors came from a man aged 25 to 45 in good health.

The chain employs TRBV21-1 and TRBJ2-3; TRBD2, the D gene given by the table, was not confirmed from the DNA. TRBV21-1 is shown as a pseudogene. The CDR3 runs to 16 residues. The CDR3 DNA is TGTGCCAGCGGCAAAGCAATCGGGAGCCTCACAGATACGCAGTATTTT. This sequence encodes CASGKAIGSLTDTQYF.

This clonotype has more than one count but fewer than ten. The rearrangement links TRBV12-3 or TRBV12-4 to TRBJ2-5; the D gene is possibly TRBD2 (5 bases). Trimming took 2 bases from V and 5 from J, leaving 18 bases between them. The CDR3 totals 16 residues. The DNA for the CDR3 is TGTGCCAGCAGTTTATCCGGGGAAGCCGTTAGGGAGACCCAGTACTTC. Translating it yields CASSLSGEAVRETQYF.

The genes are TRBV9 and TRBJ2-1, with 8 bases identical to TRBD2. In germline, CDR1 is SGDLS, CDR2 YYNGEE. This CDR3 comprises 16 residues. Losses at the gene ends were 0 bases for V and 7 bases for J; bases not matched to a gene: 9. CDR3 sequence (DNA): TGTGCCAGCAGCGTAGGAGGGGGACTAGTAGAGAATGAGCAGTTCTTC. Protein product: CASSVGGGLVENEQFF.

This clonotype was counted a few times. The chain combines TRBV15 with TRBJ1-5, with D uncertain. V was clipped by 3 bases and J by 6 bases, with 12 bases between them. The CDR3 is 14 residues long. Germline assignment: CDR1 LNHNV and CDR2 YYDKDF (reference sequence). Here the CDR3 reads CATSREGSGQPQHF. CDR3 DNA sequence: TGTGCCACCAGCAGGGAAGGCTCTGGTCAGCCCCAGCATTTT.

The chain uses TRBV3-1 and TRBJ2-1, with D unclear. Trimming shortened V by 2 bases and J by 0 bases, and 8 bases separated the two germline ends. The length of the CDR3 is 15 residues. Germline lookup yields CDR1 LGHDT and CDR2 YNNKEL (reference sequence). CDR3 bases: TGTGCCAGCAGCCAAAGCCCTAGCTCCTACAATGAGCAGTTCTTC. As protein: CASSQSPSSYNEQFF.

This clonotype came up a few times. The chain uses TRBV6-2 or TRBV6-3 and TRBJ2-7; no reliable D call. This CDR3 contains 14 residues. Germline V gene lookup returns CDR1 MNHEY and CDR2 SVGEGT. Between the trimmed V and J ends, which lost 3 bases and 2 bases, there was a span of 11 bases. The CDR3 loop reads CASSYKPETYEQYF. In nucleotides, the CDR3 is TGTGCCAGCAGTTATAAACCAGAGACCTACGAGCAGTACTTC.

V usage is TRBV6-6 and J usage is TRBJ1-1, with D perhaps matching TRBD1 (6 bases). Germline lookup yields CDR1 MNHNY and CDR2 SVGAGI (reference sequence). Deletions cut 5 bases from V and 1 base from J, with 11 bases between. This CDR3 region has 14 residues. As DNA, the CDR3 is TGTGCCAGCAGTCTGGGACACCCGAACACTGAAGCTTTCTTT. Its protein product is CASSLGHPNTEAFF.

The chain uses TRBV29-1 and TRBJ2-3; D may be TRBD2 (5 bases). Germline V gene sequence: CDR1 SQVTM, CDR2 ANQGSEA. The V gene lost 3 bases and the J gene lost 6 bases, with 10 bases spanning the gap. The CDR3 is 12 residues long. For the CDR3, the DNA is TGCAGCGTTGATTTAGCGTCGGATACGCAGTATTTT. Its translation: CSVDLASDTQYF.

CDR3 sequence: CASGGRTQETQYF. CDR3 sequence (DNA): TGTGCCAGCGGGGGGAGGACACAAGAGACCCAGTACTTC. The gene calls are TRBV7-2 and TRBJ2-5; the D gene is possibly TRBD2 (6 bases). CDR3 length: 13 residues. The germline V and J ends were trimmed by 8 bases and 2 bases, with 12 bases remaining between them. Per germline, CDR1 SGHTA and CDR2 FQGNSA.

The gene calls are TRBV6-1 and TRBJ2-1; TRBD1 matches 9 bases. Germline V gene lookup returns CDR1 MNHNS and CDR2 SASEGT. The ends lost 11 bases at V and 8 bases at J; junction bases unmatched: 10. This CDR3 has 13 amino acids. The CDR3 nucleotides are TGTGCCGGCCGGGACAGGGATAGGGATGAGCAGTTCTTC. It codes for CAGRDRDRDEQFF.

This chain connects TRBV6-4 to TRBJ2-1; TRBD1 matches at 9 bases. Germline trimming cut 5 bases from V and 3 bases from J; bases unmatched to any gene: 8. CDR3 length equals 16 residues. The germline V gene has CDR1 MRHNA and CDR2 SNTAGT. CDR3 DNA: TGTGCCAGCAGTACAGGGACAGGGAGCAACTACAATGAGCAGTTCTTC. This translates into CASSTGTGSNYNEQFF.

V and J are TRBV12-3 or TRBV12-4 and TRBJ1-6; D may be TRBD1 (6 bases). V was trimmed by 6 bases and J by 6 bases, leaving 12 bases between them. The CDR3 length is 14 residues. DNA of the CDR3: TGTGCCAGCAGGGAGGGGGGTGGTAATTCACCCCTCCACTTT. Its translation: CASREGGGNSPLHF.

The gene calls are TRBV29-1 and TRBJ2-5, with D maybe TRBD2 (6 bases). The V end lost 4 bases, the J end lost 9 bases, and 12 bases lay between the germline ends. The CDR3 sequence is 11 residues long. Looked up from germline, CDR1 is SQVTM and CDR2 is ANQGSEA. The CDR3 is CSVGEVSAQYF. The CDR3 region has the DNA TGCAGCGTTGGGGAGGTGTCGGCCCAGTACTTC.

The sample holds one count of this clonotype. This sequence joins TRBV4-3 and TRBJ1-4; 8 nucleotides line up with TRBD1. Trimming removed 1 base from V and 8 bases from J; junction bases left unmatched: 6. This CDR3 has 15 residues. The germline V gene encodes CDR1 LGHNA and CDR2 YSLEER. The CDR3 sequence: CASSQGGTGEEKLFF. In DNA form, the CDR3 reads TGCGCCAGCAGCCAAGGAGGGACAGGAGAAGAAAAACTGTTTTTT.

This clonotype was detected only a few times. J is TRBJ2-5 and V is TRBV28, with no clear D. Per the germline V gene, CDR1 is MDHEN and CDR2 is SYDVKM. The V end was cut by 8 bases, the J end by 5 bases, with 9 bases between. The CDR3 spans 11 residues. CDR3 in amino acids: CASVGSETQYF. The DNA for the CDR3 is TGTGCCAGCGTAGGGTCGGAGACCCAGTACTTC. Full variable domain (rest looked up from reference TRBV28 and TRBJ2-5): DVKVTQSSRYLVKRTGEKVFLECVQDMDHENMFWYRQDPGLGLRLIYFSYDVKMKEKGDIPEGYSVSREKKERFSLILESASTNQTSMYLCASVGSETQYFGPGTRLLVL.

The table lists this clonotype with a few counts. The chain joins TRBV7-9 to TRBJ2-5; tentative D call: TRBD1 (6 bases). Germline V CDR1 and CDR2: SEHNR, FQNEAQ (reference sequence). This CDR3 has 16 amino acids. Trimming took 5 bases from V and 2 from J, leaving 18 bases between them. The CDR3 nucleotides read TGTGCCAGCAGCCCGCCCTGGGGGCGGGTACAAGAGACCCAGTACTTC. Protein product: CASSPPWGRVQETQYF. Drawing the rest from reference TRBV7-9 and TRBJ2-5, the complete variable domain is DTGVSQNPRHKITKRGQNVTFRCDPISEHNRLYWYRQTLGQGPEFLTYFQNEAQLEKSRLLSDRFSAERPKGSFSTLEIQRTEQGDSAMYLCASSPPWGRVQETQYFGPGTRLLVL.

The chain couples TRBV10-1 to TRBJ2-5, with D tentatively TRBD2 (7 bases). V was pared by 8 bases and J by 3 bases, with 13 bases between. The germline gives CDR1 WNHNN, CDR2 SYGVQD (reference sequence). CDR3 length equals 13 residues. CDR3 nucleotides: TGCGCCAGCTGGGGGGGGCTGGAAGAGACCCAGTACTTC. This translates into CASWGGLEETQYF.

The chain recombines TRBV29-1 with TRBJ2-3; D uncertain. There are 13 residues in the CDR3. V dropped 5 bases and J dropped 2 bases, with 11 bases sitting between them. Per germline, CDR1 SQVTM and CDR2 ANQGSEA. The CDR3 here is CSVTQEYTDTQYF. The CDR3 coding sequence is TGCAGCGTTACCCAGGAATACACAGATACGCAGTATTTT.

The chain uses TRBV5-1 and TRBJ2-3, with D possibly being TRBD1 or TRBD2 (5 bases each). The CDR3 sequence is 15 residues long. Germline V gives CDR1 SGHRS, CDR2 YFSETQ. V dropped 5 bases and J dropped 4 bases, with 17 bases sitting between them. CDR3: CASRTVAVSADTQYF. In DNA, the CDR3 is TGCGCCAGCAGGACAGTTGCGGTTAGCGCAGATACGCAGTATTTT.

The chain couples TRBV2 to TRBJ2-7; D may be TRBD1 (6 bases). The length of the CDR3 is 14 residues. With 5 bases removed from V and 3 bases from J, the gap between germline ends came to 14 bases. The V gene's germline CDR1 is SNHLY and CDR2 FYNNEI. CDR3 sequence reads: CASSFVRGNYEQYF. The DNA of the CDR3 is TGTGCCAGCAGTTTCGTCAGGGGCAACTACGAGCAGTACTTC.

This clonotype was detected only a few times. V and J are TRBV5-1 and TRBJ2-5; 9 nucleotides agree with TRBD2. CDR3 length: 14 residues. Germline V lookup: CDR1 SGHRS, CDR2 YFSETQ. The J segment lost 11 bases and the V segment lost 1 base, leaving 9 bases of the junction unmatched. The CDR3 nucleotides read TGCGCCAGCAGCTTGCCTGGGACTAGCCGAGGGCAGTACTTC. This codes for CASSLPGTSRGQYF.

This chain links TRBV6-5 with TRBJ2-7; D uncertain. The CDR3 totals 15 residues. The germline V gene has CDR1 MNHEY and CDR2 SVGAGI. V was cut by 6 bases and J by 4 bases, with 19 bases left in between. Written as DNA, the CDR3 is TGTGCCAGCAGACCACCTCGGCCGGTACGGTACGAGCAGTACTTC. Protein sequence: CASRPPRPVRYEQYF.

In this sample, this clonotype turned up a few times. V usage is TRBV20-1 and J usage is TRBJ1-2; TRBD1 matches at 8 bases. Per the germline V gene, CDR1 is DFQATT and CDR2 is SNEGSKA (reference sequence). The CDR3 has 16 residues. Trimming removed 5 bases from V and 1 base from J; junction bases left unmatched: 12. The CDR3 DNA reads TGCAGTGCTCCCGGCGGACAGGGTGCTAATAACTATGGCTACACCTTC. It yields the protein CSAPGGQGANNYGYTF.

This clonotype turned up a few times. This chain joins TRBV4-1 and TRBJ1-2; D remains ambiguous. Germline assignment: CDR1 MGHRA and CDR2 YSYEKL. Trimming left V 0 bases short and J 4 bases short, with 9 bases between. The length of the CDR3 is 14 residues. Here the CDR3 DNA reads TGCGCCAGCAGCCAAGATTCCTACGCCTATGGCTACACCTTC. Amino acid sequence: CASSQDSYAYGYTF.

The rearrangement links TRBV20-1 to TRBJ1-2; D is unclear. CDR1 is DFQATT and CDR2 is SNEGSKA in the germline V gene (reference sequence). This CDR3 comprises 14 residues. V was trimmed by 6 bases and J by 7 bases, leaving 21 bases between them. CDR3 residues: CSAAEPGGYFGYTF. The CDR3 region has the DNA TGCAGTGCCGCAGAACCGGGAGGATACTTTGGCTACACCTTC.

This sequence joins TRBV20-1 and TRBJ2-7; 11 positions match TRBD2. V gave up 0 bases and J gave up 5 bases; unmatched junction bases: 6. The CDR3 totals 15 residues. Germline values: CDR1 DFQATT, CDR2 SNEGSKA (reference sequence). Written as DNA, the CDR3 is TGCAGTGCTAGAGATCTGGAGACTAGCGGGGACGAGCAGTACTTC. Residues: CSARDLETSGDEQYF.

The chain is built from TRBV7-2 and TRBJ2-4; 10 bases line up with TRBD2. The DNA end favors TRBJ2-7, so the J call may be wrong. Germline V CDR1 and CDR2: SGHTA, FQGNSA. The CDR3 is 16 amino acids. Here the CDR3 DNA reads TGTGCCAGCAGCCTACGAGGGGCTAGCGGGAGCTACGAGCAGTACTTC. It encodes CASSLRGASGSYEQYF.

This chain links TRBV11-2 with TRBJ2-3, with TRBD1 as a possible D gene (5 bases). The CDR3 runs 18 residues. Trimming pared 4 bases from V and 4 bases from J, leaving 24 bases between. CDR1 SGHAT and CDR2 FQNNGV come from the germline V gene. CDR3 DNA sequence: TGTGCCAGCAGCTCCTTTAGTGCTGGGGCCAACCCGTCAGATACGCAGTATTTT. This sequence encodes CASSSFSAGANPSDTQYF.

The CDR3 loop reads CSATIQGPSGRPQHF. In nucleotides, the CDR3 is TGCAGTGCTACCATACAGGGACCGTCTGGAAGGCCCCAGCATTTT. The chain carries TRBV20-1 and TRBJ1-5; possible D gene TRBD1, 6 bases. The CDR3 extends over 15 amino acids. Germline assignment: CDR1 DFQATT and CDR2 SNEGSKA (reference sequence). Trimming removed 4 bases from V and 9 bases from J, with 22 bases in between.

This chain joins TRBV6-6 and TRBJ1-2, with D tentatively TRBD1 (5 bases). This CDR3 has 14 residues. Trimming cost V 6 bases and J 3 bases, with 14 bases left between them. From germline, CDR1 is MNHNY and CDR2 SVGAGI (reference sequence). This CDR3 reads CASRGLGAYYGYTF. The CDR3 nucleotides are TGTGCCAGCAGAGGGCTAGGGGCTTACTATGGCTACACCTTC.

This clonotype came up a few times. This chain's CDR3 is CASSLNMAGGPQETQYF. Written as DNA, the CDR3 is TGTGCCAGCAGCTTGAATATGGCGGGGGGGCCCCAAGAGACCCAGTACTTC. The chain couples TRBV5-4 to TRBJ2-5, with 9 bases identical to TRBD2. CDR1 is SGHNT, CDR2 YYREEE, per germline (reference sequence). CDR3 length equals 17 residues. V trimming: 1 base; J trimming: 1 base; junction bases outside the gene matches: 8.

The chain uses TRBV29-1 and TRBJ2-5, with 9 bases aligning to TRBD1. Germline loops: CDR1 SQVTM, CDR2 ANQGSEA. This CDR3 is 13 amino acids long. The V gene end was trimmed by 7 bases and the J gene end by 1 base; junction bases not matched to a gene: 4. The DNA of the CDR3 is TGCAGCGGACGGGACAGGGTCCAAGAGACCCAGTACTTC. Translated, it gives CSGRDRVQETQYF.